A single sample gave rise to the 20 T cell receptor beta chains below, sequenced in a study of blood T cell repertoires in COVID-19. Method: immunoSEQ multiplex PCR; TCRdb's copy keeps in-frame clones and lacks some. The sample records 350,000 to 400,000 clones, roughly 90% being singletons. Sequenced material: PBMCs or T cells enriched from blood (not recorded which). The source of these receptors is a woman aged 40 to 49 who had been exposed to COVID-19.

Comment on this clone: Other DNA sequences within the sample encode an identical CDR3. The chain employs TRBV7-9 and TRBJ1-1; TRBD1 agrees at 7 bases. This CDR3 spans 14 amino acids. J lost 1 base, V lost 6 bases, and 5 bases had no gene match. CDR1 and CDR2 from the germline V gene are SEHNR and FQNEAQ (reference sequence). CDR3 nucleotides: TGTGCCAGCAGGAAGGGACAGACGAACACTGAAGCTTTCTTT. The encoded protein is CASRKGQTNTEAFF.

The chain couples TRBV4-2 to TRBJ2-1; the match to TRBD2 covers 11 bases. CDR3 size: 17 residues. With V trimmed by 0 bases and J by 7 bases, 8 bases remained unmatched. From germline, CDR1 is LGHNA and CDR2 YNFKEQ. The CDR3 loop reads CASSQDPGLAVGNEQFF. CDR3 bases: TGTGCCAGCAGCCAAGATCCGGGACTAGCGGTTGGTAATGAGCAGTTCTTC.

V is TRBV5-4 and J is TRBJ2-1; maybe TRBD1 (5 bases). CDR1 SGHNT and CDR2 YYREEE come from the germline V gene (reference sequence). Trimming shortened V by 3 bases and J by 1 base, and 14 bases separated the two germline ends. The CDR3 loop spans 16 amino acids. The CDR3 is CASSSAQVNSYNEQFF. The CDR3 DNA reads TGTGCCAGCAGCTCGGCACAGGTGAATTCCTACAATGAGCAGTTCTTC.

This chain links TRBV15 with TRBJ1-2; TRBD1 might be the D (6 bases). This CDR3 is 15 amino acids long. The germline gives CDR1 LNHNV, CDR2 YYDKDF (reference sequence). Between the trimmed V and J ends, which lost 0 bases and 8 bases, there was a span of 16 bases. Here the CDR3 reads CATSRDRGSGVGYTF. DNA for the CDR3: TGTGCCACCAGCAGAGATAGGGGATCAGGGGTGGGCTACACCTTC. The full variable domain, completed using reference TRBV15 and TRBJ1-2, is DAMVIQNPRYQVTQFGKPVTLSCSQTLNHNVMYWYQQKSSQAPKLLFHYYDKDFNNEADTPDNFQSRRPNTSFCFLDIRSPGLGDTAMYLCATSRDRGSGVGYTFGSGTRLTVV.

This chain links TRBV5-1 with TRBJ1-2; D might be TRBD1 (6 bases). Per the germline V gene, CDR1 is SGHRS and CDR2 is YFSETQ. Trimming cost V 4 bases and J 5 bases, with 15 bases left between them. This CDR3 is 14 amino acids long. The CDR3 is CASSETGNWYGYTF. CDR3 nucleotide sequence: TGCGCCAGCAGCGAAACAGGGAACTGGTATGGCTACACCTTC.

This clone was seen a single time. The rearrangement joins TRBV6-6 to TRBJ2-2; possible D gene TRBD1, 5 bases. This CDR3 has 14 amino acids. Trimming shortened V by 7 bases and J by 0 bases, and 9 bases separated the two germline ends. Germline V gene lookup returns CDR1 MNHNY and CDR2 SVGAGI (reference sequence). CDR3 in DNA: TGTGCCAGCATAGGGGCTACGAACACCGGGGAGCTGTTTTTT. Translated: CASIGATNTGELFF.

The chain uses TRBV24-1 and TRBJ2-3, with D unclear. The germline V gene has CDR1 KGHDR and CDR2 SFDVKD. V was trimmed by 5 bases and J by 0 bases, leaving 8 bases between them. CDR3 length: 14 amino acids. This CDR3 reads CATSGPTSTDTQYF. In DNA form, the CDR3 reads TGTGCCACCAGTGGGCCGACAAGCACAGATACGCAGTATTTT.

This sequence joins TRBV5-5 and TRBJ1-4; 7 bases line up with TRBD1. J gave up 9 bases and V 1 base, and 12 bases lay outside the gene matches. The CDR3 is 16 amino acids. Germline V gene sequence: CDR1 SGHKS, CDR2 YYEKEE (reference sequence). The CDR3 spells CASSLSPGTADKKLFF. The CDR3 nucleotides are TGTGCCAGCAGCTTGAGTCCCGGGACAGCAGACAAAAAACTGTTTTTT.

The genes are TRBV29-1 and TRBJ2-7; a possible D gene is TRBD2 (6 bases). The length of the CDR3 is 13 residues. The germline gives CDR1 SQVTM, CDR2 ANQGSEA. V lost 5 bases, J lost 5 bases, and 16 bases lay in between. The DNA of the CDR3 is TGCAGCGTTAACGGGGGACCCTGGGACGAGCAGTACTTC. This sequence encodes CSVNGGPWDEQYF.

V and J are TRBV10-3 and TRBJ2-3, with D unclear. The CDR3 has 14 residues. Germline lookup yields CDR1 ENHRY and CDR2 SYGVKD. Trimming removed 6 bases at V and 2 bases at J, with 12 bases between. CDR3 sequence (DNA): TGTGCCATCAGGAGAAGTCATGACACAGATACGCAGTATTTT. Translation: CAIRRSHDTDTQYF.

CDR3 nucleotides: TGTGCCAGCTCAAGCGACAGGCACACTGAAGCTTTCTTT. Its translation is CASSSDRHTEAFF. This chain links TRBV18 with TRBJ1-1; TRBD1 might be the D (6 bases). From germline, CDR1 is KGHSH and CDR2 LQKENI. The CDR3 totals 13 residues. Trimming shortened V by 5 bases and J by 3 bases, and 10 bases separated the two germline ends. Complete variable domain (other parts from reference TRBV18 and TRBJ1-1): NAGVMQNPRHLVRRRGQEARLRCSPMKGHSHVYWYRQLPEEGLKFMVYLQKENIIDESGMPKERFSAEFPKEGPSILRIQQVVRGDSAAYFCASSSDRHTEAFFGQGTRLTVV.

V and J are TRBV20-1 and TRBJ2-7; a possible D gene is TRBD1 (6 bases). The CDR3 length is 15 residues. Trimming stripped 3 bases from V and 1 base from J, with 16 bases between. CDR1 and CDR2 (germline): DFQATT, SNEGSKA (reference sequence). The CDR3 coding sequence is TGCAGTGCTAGTTTAGGTGCAGGGGCGTCCTACGAGCAGTACTTC. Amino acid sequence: CSASLGAGASYEQYF.

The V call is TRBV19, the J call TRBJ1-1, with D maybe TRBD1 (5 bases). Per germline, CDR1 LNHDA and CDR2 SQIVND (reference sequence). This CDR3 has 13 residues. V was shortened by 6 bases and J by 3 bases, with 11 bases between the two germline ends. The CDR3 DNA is TGTGCCAGTAGATCCCGGGACTACACTGAAGCTTTCTTT. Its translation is CASRSRDYTEAFF.

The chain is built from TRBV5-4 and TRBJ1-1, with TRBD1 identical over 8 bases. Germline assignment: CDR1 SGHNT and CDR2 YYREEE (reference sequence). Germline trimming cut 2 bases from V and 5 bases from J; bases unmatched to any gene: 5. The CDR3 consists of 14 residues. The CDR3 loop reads CASSFDRGLTEAFF. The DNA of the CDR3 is TGTGCCAGCAGCTTTGACAGGGGCCTAACTGAAGCTTTCTTT.

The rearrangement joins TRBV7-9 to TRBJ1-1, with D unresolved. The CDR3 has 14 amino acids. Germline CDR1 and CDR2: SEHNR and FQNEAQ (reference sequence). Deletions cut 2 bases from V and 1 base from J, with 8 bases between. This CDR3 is CASSLMGPNTEAFF. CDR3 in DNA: TGTGCCAGCAGCTTAATGGGCCCGAACACTGAAGCTTTCTTT.

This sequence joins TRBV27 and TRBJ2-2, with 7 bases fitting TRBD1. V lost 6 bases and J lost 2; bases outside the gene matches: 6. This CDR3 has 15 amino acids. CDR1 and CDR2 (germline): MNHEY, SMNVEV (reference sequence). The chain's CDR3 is CASSTGTANTGELFF. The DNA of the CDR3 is TGTGCCAGCAGCACCGGGACAGCCAACACCGGGGAGCTGTTTTTT.

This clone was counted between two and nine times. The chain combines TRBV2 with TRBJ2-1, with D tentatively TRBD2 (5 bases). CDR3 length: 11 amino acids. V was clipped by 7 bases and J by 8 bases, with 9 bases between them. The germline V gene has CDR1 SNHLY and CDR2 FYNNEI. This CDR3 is CASMVGDEQFF. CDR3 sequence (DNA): TGTGCCAGCATGGTGGGAGATGAGCAGTTCTTC.

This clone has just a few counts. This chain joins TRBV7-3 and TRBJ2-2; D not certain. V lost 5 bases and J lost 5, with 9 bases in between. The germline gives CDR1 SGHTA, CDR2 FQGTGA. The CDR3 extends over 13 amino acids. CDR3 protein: CASSPSRTGELFF. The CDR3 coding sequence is TGTGCCAGCAGCCCCTCCAGGACCGGGGAGCTGTTTTTT.

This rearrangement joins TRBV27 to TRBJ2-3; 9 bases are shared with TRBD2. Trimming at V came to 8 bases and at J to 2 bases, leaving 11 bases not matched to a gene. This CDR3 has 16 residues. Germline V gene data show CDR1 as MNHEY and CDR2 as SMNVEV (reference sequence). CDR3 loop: CASQGTGLATTDTQYF. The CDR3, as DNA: TGTGCCAGCCAGGGGACCGGACTAGCGACCACAGATACGCAGTATTTT.

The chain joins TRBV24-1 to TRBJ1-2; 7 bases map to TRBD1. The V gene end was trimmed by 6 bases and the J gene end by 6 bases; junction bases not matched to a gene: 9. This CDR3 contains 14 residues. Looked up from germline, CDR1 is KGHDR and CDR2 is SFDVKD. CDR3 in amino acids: CATSSRDSVNGYTF. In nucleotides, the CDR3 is TGTGCCACCAGTTCCCGGGACAGTGTAAATGGCTACACCTTC.